These 29 T cell receptor beta chains came from one sample sequenced in a study of blood T cells in healthy people across ages. A second PCR of 7 to 11 cycles used a sample-barcoded 5' primer and a J-beta primer mix. TCRdb reanalysed the 5' RACE reads using MiXCR and keeps one entry per CDR3 protein. The data hold some 1.7 million distinct CDR3 sequences, with approximately 28% observed a single time. The sample consisted of blood. The receptor source for this set is a woman aged 25 to 39 in good health.

Only a few counts were recorded for this clonotype. CDR3 region: CASSRLAGEVEQFF. The CDR3 DNA follows: TGTGCCAGCAGCCGACTAGCGGGAGAGGTTGAGCAGTTCTTC. The chain is built from TRBV3-1 and TRBJ2-1; 12 nucleotides agree with TRBD2. Germline CDR1 is LGHDT and CDR2 is YNNKEL (reference sequence). Unmatched junction bases numbered 4, after V lost 4 bases and J lost 9 bases. This CDR3 region has 14 residues.

The chain has TRBV7-9 and TRBJ2-3, with TRBD2 as a possible D gene (5 bases). The CDR3 has 15 residues. Germline assignment: CDR1 SEHNR and CDR2 FQNEAQ (reference sequence). Deletions cut 5 bases from V and 1 base from J, with 13 bases between. This CDR3 is CASSTRLSGTDTQYF. CDR3 nucleotides: TGTGCCAGCAGCACCCGACTAAGCGGCACAGATACGCAGTATTTT.

J is TRBJ2-1 and V is TRBV6-1, with 9 bases that match TRBD2. Germline lookup yields CDR1 MNHNS and CDR2 SASEGT. The length of the CDR3 is 15 residues. V trimming: 5 bases; J trimming: 8 bases; junction bases outside the gene matches: 10. CDR3 in amino acids: CASSYLAGISDEQFF. The CDR3 DNA sequence: TGTGCCAGCAGTTATCTAGCGGGGATCTCGGATGAGCAGTTCTTC.

This chain joins TRBV24-1 and TRBJ1-1; D may be TRBD1 (5 bases). CDR1 KGHDR and CDR2 SFDVKD come from the germline V gene. The CDR3 has 13 amino acids. V lost 1 base, J lost 4 bases, and 6 bases lay in between. The CDR3 nucleotides read TGTGCCACCAGTGATTTTGGGGGCACTGAAGCTTTCTTT. It yields the protein CATSDFGGTEAFF.

This clonotype occurred many times. The rearrangement links TRBV10-2 to TRBJ2-1; 10 bases are a match to TRBD2. This CDR3 is built from 18 residues. The V and J ends lost 0 bases and 5 bases, in that order; junction bases with no gene match: 10. CDR1 WSHSY and CDR2 SAAADI come from the germline V gene. The CDR3 sequence is CASSESTVAGGPDNEQFF. DNA of the CDR3: TGCGCCAGCAGTGAGTCTACTGTAGCGGGGGGCCCCGACAATGAGCAGTTCTTC.

This clonotype has more than one count but fewer than ten. This chain links TRBV18 with TRBJ2-1; D gene ambiguous. The CDR3 has 14 amino acids. Per the germline V gene, CDR1 is KGHSH and CDR2 is LQKENI. Trimming left V 7 bases short and J 8 bases short, with 18 bases between. For the CDR3, the DNA is TGTGCCAGCTATTGGCCTCGGTTTCGGCATGAGCAGTTCTTC. As protein: CASYWPRFRHEQFF.

The chain employs TRBV24-1 and TRBJ2-1, with 13 bases lining up with TRBD2. Germline CDR1 KGHDR, CDR2 SFDVKD. Germline trimming cut 6 bases from V and 10 bases from J; bases unmatched to any gene: 11. CDR3 size: 16 residues. In nucleotides, the CDR3 is TGTGCCACCAGTACCAACCGGGGACTAGCGGGAAACGAGCAGTTCTTC. It specifies CATSTNRGLAGNEQFF.

The rearrangement uses TRBV18 and TRBJ1-1; no definite D call. CDR1 KGHSH and CDR2 LQKENI come from the germline V gene. The CDR3 is 13 amino acids. The V gene lost 3 bases and the J gene lost 3 bases, with 8 bases spanning the gap. The CDR3 region has the DNA TGTGCCAGCTCACCCACCAAGGACACTGAAGCTTTCTTT. Residues: CASSPTKDTEAFF.

This clonotype was counted a single time. This chain links TRBV5-1 with TRBJ1-3; a weak D match, TRBD1 (5 bases). CDR1 SGHRS and CDR2 YFSETQ come from the germline V gene. The CDR3 consists of 16 residues. Trimming shortened V by 3 bases and J by 3 bases, and 16 bases separated the two germline ends. CDR3 nucleotide sequence: TGCGCCAGCAGCTCGCAGGGAGTGGTCGATGGAAACACCATATATTTT. Amino acids: CASSSQGVVDGNTIYF.

This clonotype came up many times. This chain joins TRBV10-3 and TRBJ1-5; maybe TRBD1 (6 bases). CDR3 length equals 14 residues. Trimming took off 4 bases at V and 4 bases at J, with 11 bases between the two ends. The germline V gene encodes CDR1 ENHRY and CDR2 SYGVKD. In DNA form, the CDR3 reads TGTGCCATCAGTGCAGGGGCATCAAATCAGCCCCAGCATTTT. It specifies CAISAGASNQPQHF.

The rearrangement uses TRBV7-2 and TRBJ1-1; D unclear. This CDR3 spans 13 amino acids. The ends were cut back, 5 bases at V and 11 bases at J, with 18 bases in the middle. Germline V gene sequence: CDR1 SGHTA, CDR2 FQGNSA. CDR3 sequence (DNA): TGTGCCAGCAGCGCCGCTCCGGGGAGAGGGGCTTTCTTT. As protein: CASSAAPGRGAFF.

The genes are TRBV12-3 or TRBV12-4 and TRBJ2-4, with TRBD2 matching 13 bases. CDR3 length equals 14 residues. J lost 13 bases, V lost 4 bases, and 7 bases had no gene match. DNA of the CDR3: TGTGCCAGCAGTTGGACTAGCGGGAGCGGTGAGCAGTACTTC. As protein: CASSWTSGSGEQYF.

This clonotype was seen many times. The rearrangement joins TRBV15 to TRBJ2-1; unclear D gene. V was clipped by 4 bases and J by 2 bases, with 15 bases between them. CDR1 and CDR2 from the germline V gene are LNHNV and YYDKDF (reference sequence). CDR3 length: 16 amino acids. The CDR3 region has the DNA TGTGCCACCAGCAACGAACGGAGATCCCCCTACAATGAGCAGTTCTTC. Translating gives CATSNERRSPYNEQFF.

This clonotype has more than one count but fewer than ten. The chain employs TRBV21-1 and TRBJ2-1; the D call in the table, TRBD1, was not verified against the DNA. TRBV21-1 is a recognized pseudogene. The CDR3 has 15 residues. The CDR3 region is CASLPDRDSYNEQFF. The CDR3 nucleotides are TGTGCCAGCCTTCCTGACAGGGACTCTTACAATGAGCAGTTCTTC.

At least ten counts were recorded for this clonotype. The rearrangement joins TRBV7-9 to TRBJ1-6; 9 bases are shared with TRBD1. Per germline, CDR1 SEHNR and CDR2 FQNEAQ (reference sequence). Trimming removed 4 bases from V and 10 bases from J; junction bases left unmatched: 8. The CDR3 contains 15 residues. The CDR3 DNA sequence: TGTGCCAGCAGCTCACAACAGGGGGCACAGTCACCCCTCCACTTT. Its protein is CASSSQQGAQSPLHF.

The chain recombines TRBV20-1 with TRBJ2-1, with 10 bases that match TRBD2. The trim removed 5 bases at V and 7 bases at J, leaving 8 bases unmatched. Germline CDR1 reads DFQATT; CDR2 reads SNEGSKA (reference sequence). CDR3 length equals 14 residues. DNA of the CDR3: TGCAGTGCTGCCACTAGCGGGACAGGAAATGAGCAGTTCTTC. As protein: CSAATSGTGNEQFF.

The CDR3 bases are TGTGCCAGCAGCTTAGGTGGGGGAATGGATGGCTACACCTTC. Residues: CASSLGGGMDGYTF. This rearrangement joins TRBV3-1 to TRBJ1-2; a weak D match, TRBD1 (5 bases). V was trimmed by 5 bases and J by 6 bases, leaving 16 bases between them. The length of the CDR3 is 14 residues. The germline V gene encodes CDR1 LGHDT and CDR2 YNNKEL (reference sequence).

The chain couples TRBV20-1 to TRBJ2-7; either TRBD1 or TRBD2 may fit D (5 bases each). Germline V gene lookup returns CDR1 DFQATT and CDR2 SNEGSKA (reference sequence). The V and J ends lost 6 bases and 2 bases respectively, with 11 bases between them. This CDR3 has 12 residues. In nucleotides, the CDR3 is TGCAGTGCCCGGGACCAAGCCTACGAGCAGTACTTC. It yields the protein CSARDQAYEQYF.

The chain joins TRBV3-1 to TRBJ2-3; D uncertain. The CDR3 is made up of 14 amino acids. Germline lookup yields CDR1 LGHDT and CDR2 YNNKEL (reference sequence). The V end lost 3 bases, the J end lost 4 bases, and 11 bases lay between the germline ends. For the CDR3, the DNA is TGTGCCAGCAGCCAGTTGGCTAGATCAGATACGCAGTATTTT. It encodes CASSQLARSDTQYF.

This clonotype was counted a few times. The chain employs TRBV7-9 and TRBJ2-5; D remains unclear. There are 15 residues in the CDR3. The germline CDR1 and CDR2 sequences are SEHNR and FQNEAQ (reference sequence). V gave up 5 bases and J gave up 1 base, with 14 bases separating them. In nucleotides, the CDR3 is TGTGCCAGCAGCCCTGGGCAGGTCCCCCAAGAGACCCAGTACTTC. Protein: CASSPGQVPQETQYF.

V and J are TRBV13 and TRBJ2-3, with 10 positions matching TRBD1. V lost 5 bases, J lost 4 bases, and 12 bases stayed unmatched. CDR3 length: 17 residues. Germline assignment: CDR1 PRHDT and CDR2 FYEKMQ (reference sequence). As DNA, the CDR3 is TGTGCCAGCAGCAATACCGGGACAGGGGTGTTGTCAGATACGCAGTATTTT. This translates into CASSNTGTGVLSDTQYF. Drawing the rest from reference TRBV13 and TRBJ2-3, the complete variable domain is AAGVIQSPRHLIKEKRETATLKCYPIPRHDTVYWYQQGPGQDPQFLISFYEKMQSDKGSIPDRFSAQQFSDYHSELNMSSLELGDSALYFCASSNTGTGVLSDTQYFGPGTRLTVL.

The V call is TRBV5-1, the J call TRBJ1-2, with TRBD1 as a possible D gene (5 bases). The CDR3 runs to 13 residues. V lost 4 bases and J lost 3, with 10 bases in between. From germline, CDR1 is SGHRS and CDR2 YFSETQ. In DNA form, the CDR3 reads TGCGCCAGCAGCGTTCAACAGGACTATGGCTACACCTTC. Its protein product is CASSVQQDYGYTF.

This clonotype was seen more than once but under ten times. The chain couples TRBV3-1 to TRBJ2-5; TRBD1 is a possible D gene (6 bases). V was trimmed by 4 bases and J by 1 base, leaving 13 bases between them. Germline V gene lookup returns CDR1 LGHDT and CDR2 YNNKEL (reference sequence). The length of the CDR3 is 15 residues. This CDR3 reads CASSLGGDGQETQYF. The CDR3 coding sequence is TGTGCCAGCAGCCTAGGGGGAGATGGCCAAGAGACCCAGTACTTC.

The rearrangement joins TRBV7-2 to TRBJ2-4; TRBD2 agrees at 13 bases. The CDR3 runs 15 residues. Germline loops: CDR1 SGHTA, CDR2 FQGNSA. V trimming: 5 bases; J trimming: 4 bases; junction bases outside the gene matches: 2. Here the CDR3 reads CASSPGLAGKNIQYF. The CDR3 bases are TGTGCCAGCAGCCCGGGACTAGCGGGGAAAAACATTCAGTACTTC. The full variable domain, in which reference TRBV7-2 and TRBJ2-4 provide the parts outside the CDR3, is GAGVSQSPSNKVTEKGKDVELRCDPISGHTALYWYRQSLGQGLEFLIYFQGNSAPDKSGLPSDRFSAERTGGSVSTLTIQRTQQEDSAVYLCASSPGLAGKNIQYFGAGTRLSVL.

This clonotype has a handful of counts. This chain joins TRBV24-1 and TRBJ2-7, with 10 bases identical to TRBD2. J gave up 2 bases and V 9 bases, and 24 bases lay outside the gene matches. CDR1 and CDR2 from the germline V gene are KGHDR and SFDVKD. This CDR3 spans 20 amino acids. The CDR3 nucleotides are TGTGCCACCCTTATCGTGGGAGGAAGCTGGTGTCTAGCGGGAGCCTACGAGCAGTACTTC. As protein: CATLIVGGSWCLAGAYEQYF.

With respect to this clonotype: A junction end diverges from the germline sequence, so it may reflect a read error. The J gene is TRBJ2-1, the V gene TRBV12-3 or TRBV12-4; unclear D gene. The CDR3 consists of 14 residues. The CDR3 loop is CASSVTTSFNEQFF. DNA for the CDR3: TGTGCCAGCAGTGTAACAACTTCCTTCAATGAGCAGTTCTTC.

This clonotype has at least ten counts. The chain links TRBV29-1 to TRBJ2-7; 7 bases align to TRBD1. V was clipped by 2 bases and J by 5 bases; unmatched bases: 12. The CDR3 is 15 amino acids. CDR1 and CDR2 (germline): SQVTM, ANQGSEA. Written as DNA, the CDR3 is TGCAGCGTTGAACAACCGAAGGGGGCCGGGGACGAGCAGTACTTC. The encoded protein is CSVEQPKGAGDEQYF.

This CDR3 reads CVLRGQGQGVTEAFF. CDR3 sequence (DNA): TGCGTCCTAAGGGGGCAAGGACAGGGCGTCACTGAAGCTTTCTTT. The chain recombines TRBV20-1 with TRBJ1-1, with 8 nucleotides matching TRBD1. In germline, CDR1 is DFQATT, CDR2 SNEGSKA (reference sequence). The length of the CDR3 is 15 residues.

This clonotype was detected ten times or more. The rearrangement uses TRBV12-3 or TRBV12-4 and TRBJ2-7; D is undetermined. Trimming stripped 8 bases from V and 0 bases from J, with 11 bases between. The CDR3 loop spans 13 amino acids. CDR3 amino acids: CASGTSSSYEQYF. The DNA of the CDR3 is TGTGCCAGCGGTACGAGCTCCTCCTACGAGCAGTACTTC.